The next 14 T cell receptor beta chains were all read from a single sample in a study of shared clonotypes between healthy human individuals. Sequencing was performed with immunoSEQ multiplex PCR; in TCRdb, only in-frame clones are kept and a portion is missing. The data hold approximately 2,000,000 clones, with approximately 90% observed a single time. The sample taken for sequencing was naive CD4+ T cells from PBMCs. The subset is: CD45RA+ positively selected. These receptors all come from a man aged 18 to 30 in good health. Some clones in this sample may be carry-over from other donors' samples.

The chain combines TRBV28 with TRBJ1-2; perhaps TRBD1 as D (5 bases). CDR3 size: 15 residues. Trimming shortened V by 6 bases and J by 2 bases, and 16 bases separated the two germline ends. Per germline, CDR1 MDHEN and CDR2 SYDVKM. The DNA for the CDR3 is TGTGCCAGCAGCCAAAGGGGACGGAGCAACTATGGCTACACCTTC. Its protein is CASSQRGRSNYGYTF.

In DNA, the CDR3 is TGTGCCAGCAGTAGCCGGACAGGGGACGAGACCCAGTACTTC. It codes for CASSSRTGDETQYF. The chain recombines TRBV7-2 with TRBJ2-5; 9 nucleotides agree with TRBD1. The CDR3 loop spans 14 amino acids. The V segment lost 6 bases and the J segment 5 bases; nucleotides outside the gene matches: 7. The germline V gene encodes CDR1 SGHTA and CDR2 FQGNSA. The whole variable domain, remainder taken from reference TRBV7-2 and TRBJ2-5, is GAGVSQSPSNKVTEKGKDVELRCDPISGHTALYWYRQSLGQGLEFLIYFQGNSAPDKSGLPSDRFSAERTGGSVSTLTIQRTQQEDSAVYLCASSSRTGDETQYFGPGTRLLVL.

This clone was counted a single time. V gene TRBV28 combines with J gene TRBJ2-5, with 8 bases that match TRBD2. The CDR3 totals 16 residues. CDR1 MDHEN and CDR2 SYDVKM come from the germline V gene. V trimming: 6 bases; J trimming: 5 bases; junction bases outside the gene matches: 14. The CDR3 region has the DNA TGTGCCAGCAGCCTAAAGGTTAGCGGGATATCCGAGACCCAGTACTTC. Translation gives CASSLKVSGISETQYF.

The V gene is TRBV4-2, the J gene TRBJ2-2, with D uncertain. The germline gives CDR1 LGHNA, CDR2 YNFKEQ. This CDR3 has 14 residues. Trimming took 3 bases from V and 7 from J, leaving 12 bases between them. The CDR3 DNA reads TGTGCCAGCAGCCAGGCCGTGAGAGGCGGGGAGCTGTTTTTT. This encodes CASSQAVRGGELFF.

As to this clone: The sample holds other DNA sequences that translate to the same CDR3. The chain is built from TRBV5-1 and TRBJ2-7, with 8 bases lining up with TRBD1. The CDR3 loop spans 13 amino acids. The germline CDR1 and CDR2 sequences are SGHRS and YFSETQ. With V trimmed by 4 bases and J by 3 bases, 3 bases remained unmatched. Written as DNA, the CDR3 is TGCGCCAGCAGCAAAGGACAGGGCTACGAGCAGTACTTC. As protein: CASSKGQGYEQYF.

This chain links TRBV15 with TRBJ2-5, with 13 bases lining up with TRBD2. This CDR3 has 18 residues. The J segment lost 2 bases and the V segment lost 5 bases, leaving 11 bases of the junction unmatched. Germline CDR1 is LNHNV and CDR2 is YYDKDF (reference sequence). The CDR3 is CATSPRRGTSGIQETQYF. CDR3 DNA: TGTGCCACCAGCCCCCGGAGGGGGACTAGCGGGATTCAAGAGACCCAGTACTTC.

CDR3 coding DNA: TGTGCCAGCAGTCCTCATATGCCGGGACAAAATACTTACACCTTC. It encodes CASSPHMPGQNTYTF. V gene TRBV6-5 combines with J gene TRBJ1-2; a possible D gene is TRBD1 (6 bases). The CDR3 is 15 residues long. V lost 5 bases and J 11 bases, leaving 24 bases between the germline ends. From germline, CDR1 is MNHEY and CDR2 SVGAGI.

For the CDR3, the DNA is TGTGCCAGTAGTATAGCGGGGGCTAACTATGGCTACACCTTC. This codes for CASSIAGANYGYTF. The rearrangement links TRBV19 to TRBJ1-2; tentatively, D is TRBD1 (5 bases). The CDR3 has 14 residues. V was pared by 1 base and J by 0 bases, with 6 bases between. CDR1 is LNHDA and CDR2 is SQIVND in the germline V gene (reference sequence).

The rearrangement links TRBV7-2 to TRBJ1-5; D is unresolved. This CDR3 spans 13 amino acids. The germline V and J ends were trimmed by 3 bases and 6 bases, with 9 bases remaining between them. Germline loops: CDR1 SGHTA, CDR2 FQGNSA. CDR3 loop: CASSFSLPQPQHF. In DNA form, the CDR3 reads TGTGCCAGCAGCTTTTCTCTCCCTCAGCCCCAGCATTTT.

The chain carries TRBV4-1 and TRBJ1-5, with a weak D call TRBD1 (6 bases). The V and J ends lost 1 base and 5 bases respectively, with 9 bases between them. CDR1 is MGHRA and CDR2 is YSYEKL in the germline V gene. This CDR3 region has 14 residues. The CDR3 nucleotides read TGCGCCAGCAGCCAAGGGACAGATCATCAGCCCCAGCATTTT. This translates into CASSQGTDHQPQHF.

The rearrangement links TRBV7-9 to TRBJ2-7; 7 bases are shared with TRBD1. The CDR3 is 15 residues long. J gave up 5 bases and V 1 base, and 8 bases lay outside the gene matches. Germline V CDR1 and CDR2: SEHNR, FQNEAQ (reference sequence). The DNA for the CDR3 is TGTGCCAGCAGCTTAGAGGGTGGCAGGGGGAACGAGCAGTACTTC. As protein: CASSLEGGRGNEQYF.

The chain employs TRBV18 and TRBJ1-2, with 7 bases fitting TRBD1. Germline V gives CDR1 KGHSH, CDR2 LQKENI. V lost 4 bases, J lost 10 bases, and 12 bases stayed unmatched. The CDR3 runs 14 residues. CDR3 nucleotides: TGTGCCAGCTCACTTATAGGGACAGAGGAAGACTACACCTTC. It yields the protein CASSLIGTEEDYTF.

This rearrangement joins TRBV29-1 to TRBJ2-3; D may be TRBD1 or TRBD2 (7 bases each). Germline CDR1 and CDR2: SQVTM and ANQGSEA. CDR3 size: 16 residues. Trimming removed 3 bases at V and 5 bases at J, with 21 bases between. The CDR3 loop reads CSVDRDGQGGVDTQYF. DNA for the CDR3: TGCAGCGTTGACCGGGACGGTCAGGGGGGGGTAGATACGCAGTATTTT.

As to this clone: Other DNA sequences in the same sample also yield this CDR3. V is TRBV6-5 and J is TRBJ2-7, with 12 bases lining up with TRBD2. This CDR3 contains 15 residues. Trimming at V came to 4 bases and at J to 4 bases, leaving 5 bases not matched to a gene. In germline, CDR1 is MNHEY, CDR2 SVGAGI. CDR3 sequence: CASSSGTSGLYEQYF. DNA of the CDR3: TGTGCCAGCAGTTCCGGGACTAGCGGGCTGTACGAGCAGTACTTC.